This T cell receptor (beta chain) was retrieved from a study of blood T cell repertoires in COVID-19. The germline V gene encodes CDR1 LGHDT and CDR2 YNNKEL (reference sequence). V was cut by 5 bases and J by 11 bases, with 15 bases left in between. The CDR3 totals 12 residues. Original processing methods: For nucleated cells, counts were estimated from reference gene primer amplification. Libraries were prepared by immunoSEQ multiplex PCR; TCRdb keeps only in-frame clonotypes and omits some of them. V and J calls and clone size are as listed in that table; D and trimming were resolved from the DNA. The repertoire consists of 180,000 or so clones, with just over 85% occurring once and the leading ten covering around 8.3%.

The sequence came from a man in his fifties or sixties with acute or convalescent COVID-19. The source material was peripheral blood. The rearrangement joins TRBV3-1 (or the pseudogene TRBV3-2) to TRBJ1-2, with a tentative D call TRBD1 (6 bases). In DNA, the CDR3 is TGTGCCAGCAGCTTAAGGACAGCGAGGTACACCTTC. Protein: CASSLRTARYTF.